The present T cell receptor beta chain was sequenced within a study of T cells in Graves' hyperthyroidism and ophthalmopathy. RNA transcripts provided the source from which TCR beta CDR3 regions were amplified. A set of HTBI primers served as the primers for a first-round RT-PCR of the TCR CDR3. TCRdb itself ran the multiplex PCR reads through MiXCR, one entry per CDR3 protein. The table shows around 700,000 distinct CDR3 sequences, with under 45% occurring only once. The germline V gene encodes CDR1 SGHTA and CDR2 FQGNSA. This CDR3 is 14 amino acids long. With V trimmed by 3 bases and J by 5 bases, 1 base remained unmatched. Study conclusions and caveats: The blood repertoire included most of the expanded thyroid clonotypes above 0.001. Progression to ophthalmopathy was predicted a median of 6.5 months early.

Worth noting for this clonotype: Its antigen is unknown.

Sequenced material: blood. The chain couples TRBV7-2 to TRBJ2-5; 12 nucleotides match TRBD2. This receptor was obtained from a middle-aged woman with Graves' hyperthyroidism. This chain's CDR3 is CASSLGTSGETQYF. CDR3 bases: TGTGCCAGCAGCTTGGGGACTAGCGGGGAGACCCAGTACTTC.